The entry below describes one TCR beta chain. The antigen remains unidentified. The sample comes from a study of identical twins. Notes on the study in general: Models predicted too little out-of-frame TCR alpha sharing in monozygotic twins. Reduced insertions were recorded for abundant cord blood beta clonotypes, with no such pattern in memory repertoires.

Healthy Caucasians supplied all donations. The CDR3 sequence is 17 residues long. Germline trimming cut 3 bases from V and 3 bases from J; bases unmatched to any gene: 9. Per germline, CDR1 LNHNV and CDR2 YYDKDF (reference sequence). MiXCR was run by TCRdb on the 5' RACE reads, yielding one entry per CDR3 protein. Of about 240,000 distinct CDR3 sequences listed, 8% to 11% are singletons. Material for sequencing was memory T cells sorted from blood. The V and J genes are TRBV15 and TRBJ2-1; 9 bases agree with TRBD1. The clonotype comes from a man aged 45-65 years in good health. Written as DNA, the CDR3 is TGTGCCACCAGCAGCCTAAGCGGGACAGGGAACTACAATGAGCAGTTCTTC. Its translation: CATSSLSGTGNYNEQFF.